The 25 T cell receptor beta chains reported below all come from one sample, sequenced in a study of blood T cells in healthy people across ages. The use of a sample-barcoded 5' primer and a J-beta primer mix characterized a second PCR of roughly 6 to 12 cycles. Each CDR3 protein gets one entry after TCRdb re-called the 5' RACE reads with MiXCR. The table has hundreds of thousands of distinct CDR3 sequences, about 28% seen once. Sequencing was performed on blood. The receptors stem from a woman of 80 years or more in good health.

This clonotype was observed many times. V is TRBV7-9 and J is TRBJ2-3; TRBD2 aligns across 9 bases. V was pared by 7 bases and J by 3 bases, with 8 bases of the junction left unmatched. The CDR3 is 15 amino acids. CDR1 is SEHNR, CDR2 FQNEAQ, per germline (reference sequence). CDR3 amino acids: CASTPRSGGTDTQYF. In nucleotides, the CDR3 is TGTGCCAGCACCCCGAGGAGCGGGGGGACAGATACGCAGTATTTT.

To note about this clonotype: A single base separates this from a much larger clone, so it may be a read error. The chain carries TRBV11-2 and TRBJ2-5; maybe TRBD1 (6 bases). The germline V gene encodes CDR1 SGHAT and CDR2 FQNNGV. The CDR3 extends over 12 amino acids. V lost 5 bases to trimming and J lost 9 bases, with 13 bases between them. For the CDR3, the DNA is TGTGCCAGCAGCCCCGGACAGTTCCCCCAGTACTTC. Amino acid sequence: CASSPGQFPQYF.

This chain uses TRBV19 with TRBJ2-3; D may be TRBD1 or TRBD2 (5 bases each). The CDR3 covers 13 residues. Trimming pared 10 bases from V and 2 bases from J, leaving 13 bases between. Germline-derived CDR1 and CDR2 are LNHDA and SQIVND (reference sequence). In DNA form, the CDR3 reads TGTGCCACTGGGGGAGTTTACACAGATACGCAGTATTTT. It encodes CATGGVYTDTQYF.

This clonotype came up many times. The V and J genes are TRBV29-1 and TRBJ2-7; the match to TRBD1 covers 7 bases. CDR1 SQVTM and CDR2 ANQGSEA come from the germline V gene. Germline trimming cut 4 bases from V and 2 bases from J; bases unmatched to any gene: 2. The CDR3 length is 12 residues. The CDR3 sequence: CSVGDSTYEQYF. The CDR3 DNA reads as TGCAGCGTTGGGGACAGCACCTACGAGCAGTACTTC.

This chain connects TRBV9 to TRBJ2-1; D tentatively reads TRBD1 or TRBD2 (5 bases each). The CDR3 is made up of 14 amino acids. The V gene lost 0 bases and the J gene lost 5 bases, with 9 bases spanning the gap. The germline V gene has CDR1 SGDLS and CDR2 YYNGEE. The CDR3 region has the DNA TGTGCCAGCAGCGTAGCGGGACGTAACAATGAGCAGTTCTTC. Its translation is CASSVAGRNNEQFF.

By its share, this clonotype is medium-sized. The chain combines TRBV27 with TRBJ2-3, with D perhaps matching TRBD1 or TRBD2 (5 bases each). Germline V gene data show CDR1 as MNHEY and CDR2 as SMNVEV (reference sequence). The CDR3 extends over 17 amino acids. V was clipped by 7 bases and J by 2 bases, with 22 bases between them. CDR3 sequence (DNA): TGTGCCAGCAACTATATAACCGGGACCCCTTCCACAGATACGCAGTATTTT. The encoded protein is CASNYITGTPSTDTQYF.

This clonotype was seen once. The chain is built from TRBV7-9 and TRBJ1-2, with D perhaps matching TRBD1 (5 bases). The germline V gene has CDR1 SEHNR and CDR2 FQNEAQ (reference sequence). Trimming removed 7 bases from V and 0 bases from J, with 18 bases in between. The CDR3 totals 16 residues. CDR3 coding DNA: TGTGCCAGCAACTCCTTTGGGACCCTACCTAACTATGGCTACACCTTC. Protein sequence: CASNSFGTLPNYGYTF. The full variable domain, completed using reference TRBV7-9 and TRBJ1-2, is DTGVSQNPRHKITKRGQNVTFRCDPISEHNRLYWYRQTLGQGPEFLTYFQNEAQLEKSRLLSDRFSAERPKGSFSTLEIQRTEQGDSAMYLCASNSFGTLPNYGYTFGSGTRLTVV.

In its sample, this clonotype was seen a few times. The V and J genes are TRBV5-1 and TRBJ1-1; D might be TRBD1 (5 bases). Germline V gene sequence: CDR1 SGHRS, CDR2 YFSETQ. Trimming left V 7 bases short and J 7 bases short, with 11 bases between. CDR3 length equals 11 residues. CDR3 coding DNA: TGCGCCAGCTACGGACAAGTTGAAGCTTTCTTT. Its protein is CASYGQVEAFF.

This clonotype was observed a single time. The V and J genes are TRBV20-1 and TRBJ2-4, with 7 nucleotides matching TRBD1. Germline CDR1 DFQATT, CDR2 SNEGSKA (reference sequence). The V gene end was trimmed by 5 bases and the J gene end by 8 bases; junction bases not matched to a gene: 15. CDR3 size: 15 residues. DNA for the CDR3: TGCAGTGCTGCAGCGGACAGGCCGAAAACGTACATTCAGTACTTC. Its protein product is CSAAADRPKTYIQYF.

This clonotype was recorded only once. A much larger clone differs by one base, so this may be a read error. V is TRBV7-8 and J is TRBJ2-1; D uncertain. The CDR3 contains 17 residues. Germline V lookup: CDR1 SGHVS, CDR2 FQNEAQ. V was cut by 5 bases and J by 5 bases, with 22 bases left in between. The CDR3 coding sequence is TGTGCCAGCAGCCATACGATTACATTAACCACCCACAATGAGCAGTTCTTC. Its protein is CASSHTITLTTHNEQFF.

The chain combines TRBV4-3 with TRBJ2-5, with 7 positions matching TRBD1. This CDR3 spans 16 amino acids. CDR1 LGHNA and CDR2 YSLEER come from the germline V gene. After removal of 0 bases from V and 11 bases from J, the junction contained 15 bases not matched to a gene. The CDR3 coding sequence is TGCGCCAGCAGCCAAGATCGGGCAGGGGGTATGTATGAGCAGTACTTC. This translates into CASSQDRAGGMYEQYF.

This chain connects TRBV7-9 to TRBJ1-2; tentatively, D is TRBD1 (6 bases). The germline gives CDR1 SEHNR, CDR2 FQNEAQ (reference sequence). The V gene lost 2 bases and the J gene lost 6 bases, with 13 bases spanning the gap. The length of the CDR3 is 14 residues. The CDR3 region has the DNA TGTGCCAGCAGCTTACAACAGGGTAGGAATGGCTACACCTTC. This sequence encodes CASSLQQGRNGYTF.

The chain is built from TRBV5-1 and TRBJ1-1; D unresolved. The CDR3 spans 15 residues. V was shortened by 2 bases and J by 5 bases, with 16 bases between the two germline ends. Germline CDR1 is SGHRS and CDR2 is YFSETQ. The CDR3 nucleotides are TGCGCCAGCAGCTTTCAGCGCCCCGGTGGGACTGAAGCTTTCTTT. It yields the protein CASSFQRPGGTEAFF.

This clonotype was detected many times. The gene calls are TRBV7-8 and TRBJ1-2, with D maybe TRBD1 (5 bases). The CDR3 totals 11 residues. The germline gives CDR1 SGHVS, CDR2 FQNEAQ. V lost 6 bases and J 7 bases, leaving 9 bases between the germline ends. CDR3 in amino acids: CASSVGVGYTF. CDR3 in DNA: TGTGCCAGCAGTGTAGGGGTTGGCTACACCTTC.

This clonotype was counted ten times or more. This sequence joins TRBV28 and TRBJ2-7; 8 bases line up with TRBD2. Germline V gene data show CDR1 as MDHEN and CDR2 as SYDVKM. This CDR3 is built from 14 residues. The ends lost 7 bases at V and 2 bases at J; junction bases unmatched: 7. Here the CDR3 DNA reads TGTGCCAGCAAATTAGCGGGGCAAGCCTACGAGCAGTACTTC. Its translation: CASKLAGQAYEQYF.

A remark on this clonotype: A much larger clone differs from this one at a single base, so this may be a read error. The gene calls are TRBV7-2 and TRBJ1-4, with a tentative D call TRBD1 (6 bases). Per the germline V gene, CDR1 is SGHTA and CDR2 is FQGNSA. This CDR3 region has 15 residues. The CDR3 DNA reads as TGTGTCAGCAGCCCACGGACAGCAACTAATGAAAAACTGTTTTTT. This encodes CVSSPRTATNEKLFF. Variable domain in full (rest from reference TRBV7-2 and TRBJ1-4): GAGVSQSPSNKVTEKGKDVELRCDPISGHTALYWYRQSLGQGLEFLIYFQGNSAPDKSGLPSDRFSAERTGGSVSTLTIQRTQQEDSAVYLCVSSPRTATNEKLFFGSGTQLSVL.

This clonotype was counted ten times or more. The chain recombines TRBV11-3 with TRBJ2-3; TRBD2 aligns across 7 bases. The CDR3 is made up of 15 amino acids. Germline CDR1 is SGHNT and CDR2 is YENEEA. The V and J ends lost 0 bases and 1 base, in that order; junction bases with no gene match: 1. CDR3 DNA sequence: TGTGCCAGCAGCTTAGACAGCGGGGGCACAGATACGCAGTATTTT. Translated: CASSLDSGGTDTQYF.

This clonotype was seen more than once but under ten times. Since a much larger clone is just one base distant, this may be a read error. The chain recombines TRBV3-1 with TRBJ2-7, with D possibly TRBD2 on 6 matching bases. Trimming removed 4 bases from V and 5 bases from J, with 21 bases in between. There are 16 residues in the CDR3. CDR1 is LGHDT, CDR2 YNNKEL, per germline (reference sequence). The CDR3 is CASSPRTGGDYHEQYF. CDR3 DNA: TGTGCCAGCAGCCCCCGGACTGGCGGGGATTATCACGAGCAGTACTTC.

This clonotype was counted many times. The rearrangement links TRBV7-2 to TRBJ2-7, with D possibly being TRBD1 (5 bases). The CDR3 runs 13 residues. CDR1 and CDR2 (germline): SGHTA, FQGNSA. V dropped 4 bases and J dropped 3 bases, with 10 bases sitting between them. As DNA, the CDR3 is TGTGCCAGCAGCTCACAGGTGGGCTACGAGCAGTACTTC. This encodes CASSSQVGYEQYF.

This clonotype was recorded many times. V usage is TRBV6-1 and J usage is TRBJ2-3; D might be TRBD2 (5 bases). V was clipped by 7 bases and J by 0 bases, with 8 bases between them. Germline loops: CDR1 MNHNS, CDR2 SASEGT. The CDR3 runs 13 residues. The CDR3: CASTRTSTDTQYF. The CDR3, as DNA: TGTGCCAGCACCAGGACTAGCACAGATACGCAGTATTTT.

CDR3 in amino acids: CASRVEGGNQPQHF. CDR3 nucleotide sequence: TGTGCCAGCAGGGTCGAGGGGGGGAATCAGCCCCAGCATTTT. The chain is built from TRBV6-4 and TRBJ1-5, with a weak D call TRBD1 (6 bases). Germline lookup yields CDR1 MRHNA and CDR2 SNTAGT. The CDR3 extends over 14 amino acids. V lost 6 bases and J 4 bases, leaving 13 bases between the germline ends.

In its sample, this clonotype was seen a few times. CDR3 in DNA: TGCAGTGCCAAACTAGCGGGGCCCCGACACTACAATGAGCAGTTCTTC. This encodes CSAKLAGPRHYNEQFF. The chain combines TRBV20-1 with TRBJ2-1; 10 nucleotides match TRBD2. V trimming: 6 bases; J trimming: 3 bases; junction bases outside the gene matches: 11. This CDR3 is 16 amino acids long. The germline V gene has CDR1 DFQATT and CDR2 SNEGSKA (reference sequence).

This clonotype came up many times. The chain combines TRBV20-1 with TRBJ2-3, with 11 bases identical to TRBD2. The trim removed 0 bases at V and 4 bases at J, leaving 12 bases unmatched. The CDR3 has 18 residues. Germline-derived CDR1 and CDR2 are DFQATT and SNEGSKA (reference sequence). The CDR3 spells CSARDARVAGGTADTQYF. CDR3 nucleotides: TGCAGTGCTAGAGATGCCCGGGTAGCGGGGGGGACCGCAGATACGCAGTATTTT.

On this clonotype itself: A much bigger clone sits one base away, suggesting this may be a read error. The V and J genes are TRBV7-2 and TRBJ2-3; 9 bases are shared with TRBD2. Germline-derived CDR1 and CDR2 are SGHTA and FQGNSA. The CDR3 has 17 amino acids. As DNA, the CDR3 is TGTGCCAACAGCTTATCGCGGGGGGGCGAGGTCGCAGATACGCAGTATTTT. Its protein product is CANSLSRGGEVADTQYF.

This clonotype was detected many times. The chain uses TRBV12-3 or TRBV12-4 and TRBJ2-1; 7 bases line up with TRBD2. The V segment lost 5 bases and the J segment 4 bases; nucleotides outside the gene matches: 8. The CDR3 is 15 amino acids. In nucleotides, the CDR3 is TGTGCCAGCAGTATACCAGCGGGGACTTACAATGAGCAGTTCTTC. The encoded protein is CASSIPAGTYNEQFF.